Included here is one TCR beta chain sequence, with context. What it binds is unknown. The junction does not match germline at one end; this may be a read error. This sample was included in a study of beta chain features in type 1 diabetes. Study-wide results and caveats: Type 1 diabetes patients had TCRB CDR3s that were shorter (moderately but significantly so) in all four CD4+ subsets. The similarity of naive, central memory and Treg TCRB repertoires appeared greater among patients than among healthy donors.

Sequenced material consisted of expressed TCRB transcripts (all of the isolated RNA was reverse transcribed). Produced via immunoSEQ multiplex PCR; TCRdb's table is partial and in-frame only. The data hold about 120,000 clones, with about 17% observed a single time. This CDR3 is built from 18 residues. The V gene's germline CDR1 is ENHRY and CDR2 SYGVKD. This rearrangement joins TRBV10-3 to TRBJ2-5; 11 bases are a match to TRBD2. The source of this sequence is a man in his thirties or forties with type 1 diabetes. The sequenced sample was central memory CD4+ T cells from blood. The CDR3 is CSISPAEGLAEHQETQYF. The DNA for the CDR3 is TGTTCCATCAGTCCGGCTGAGGGACTAGCGGAACACCAAGAGACCCAGTACTTC.